The next 31 T cell receptor beta chains were all read from a single sample in a study of PD-1 blockade in mismatch repair-deficient tumors. Produced via immunoSEQ multiplex PCR; TCRdb's table is partial and in-frame only. The table shows under 85,000 clones, with 60% to 80% occurring only once. The sequencing used peripheral blood, collected 2 weeks after starting pembrolizumab. The source of these receptors is an adult with mismatch repair-deficient cancer.

The chain links TRBV4-1 to TRBJ1-1, with TRBD1 identical over 8 bases. This CDR3 has 19 amino acids. With 1 base clipped from V and 4 bases from J, the junction kept 17 bases outside the gene matches. The germline CDR1 and CDR2 sequences are MGHRA and YSYEKL. CDR3 residues: CASSQADPGQAAVGTEAFF. CDR3 in DNA: TGCGCCAGCAGCCAAGCTGATCCGGGACAGGCGGCGGTGGGCACTGAAGCTTTCTTT.

The rearrangement links TRBV2 to TRBJ2-6; 7 positions match TRBD1. The CDR3 runs to 16 residues. Germline V lookup: CDR1 SNHLY, CDR2 FYNNEI. Trimming took 6 bases from V and 2 from J; bases not matched to a gene: 7. The CDR3 spells CASSPQGGAGANVLTF. For the CDR3, the DNA is TGTGCCAGCAGCCCCCAAGGGGGCGCTGGGGCCAACGTCCTGACTTTC.

This clone was detected only a few times. This CDR3 reads CASSLGGRAEAFF. The CDR3 nucleotides are TGTGCCAGCAGCTTAGGAGGCAGAGCTGAAGCTTTCTTT. This chain links TRBV11-3 with TRBJ1-1; D gene uncertain. There are 13 residues in the CDR3. V was trimmed by 1 base and J by 6 bases, leaving 9 bases between them. Germline lookup yields CDR1 SGHNT and CDR2 YENEEA.

V and J are TRBV7-3 and TRBJ1-1, with TRBD1 identical over 9 bases. The J segment lost 0 bases and the V segment lost 4 bases, leaving 6 bases of the junction unmatched. This CDR3 region has 16 residues. The germline CDR1 and CDR2 sequences are SGHTA and FQGTGA. CDR3 amino acids: CASSSTGTGMNTEAFF. The CDR3 DNA reads TGTGCCAGCAGCTCAACCGGGACAGGGATGAACACTGAAGCTTTCTTT.

The CDR3 spells CASGLAGLSGELFF. CDR3 coding DNA: TGTGCCAGCGGACTAGCGGGACTGTCCGGGGAGCTGTTTTTT. The chain uses TRBV27 and TRBJ2-2; TRBD2 aligns across 12 bases. CDR1 and CDR2 (germline): MNHEY, SMNVEV (reference sequence). The V segment lost 8 bases and the J segment 6 bases; nucleotides outside the gene matches: 4. CDR3 size: 14 residues.

CDR3 sequence: CASSAGTDSGNTIYF. The CDR3, as DNA: TGTGCCAGTAGTGCCGGGACCGACTCTGGAAACACCATATATTTT. The chain joins TRBV19 to TRBJ1-3; D perhaps matches TRBD1 (5 bases). The V and J ends lost 5 bases and 0 bases respectively, with 11 bases between them. The CDR3 has 15 amino acids. In germline, CDR1 is LNHDA, CDR2 SQIVND (reference sequence).

The V gene is TRBV5-1, the J gene TRBJ1-3; D unresolved. Germline V lookup: CDR1 SGHRS, CDR2 YFSETQ. Between the trimmed V and J ends, which lost 4 bases and 0 bases, there was a span of 8 bases. CDR3 size: 14 residues. DNA of the CDR3: TGCGCCAGCAGCCCCCCCGACTCTGGAAACACCATATATTTT. It encodes CASSPPDSGNTIYF.

This clone was seen a few times. The J gene is TRBJ1-4, the V gene TRBV15; D might be TRBD1 (5 bases). V was pared by 3 bases and J by 6 bases, with 20 bases between. The CDR3 is 17 residues long. Germline loops: CDR1 LNHNV, CDR2 YYDKDF (reference sequence). The CDR3 DNA is TGTGCCACCAGCAGGCGGGGGGAACAAATGGGGTATGAAAAACTGTTTTTT. Translating gives CATSRRGEQMGYEKLFF.

The chain couples TRBV10-3 to TRBJ1-1, with D unclear. Germline CDR1 and CDR2: ENHRY and SYGVKD. The germline V and J ends were trimmed by 5 bases and 2 bases, with 9 bases remaining between them. The CDR3 is 13 amino acids. The CDR3 DNA follows: TGTGCCATCAGTAGGAACGACAACACTGAAGCTTTCTTT. This encodes CAISRNDNTEAFF.

J is TRBJ1-5 and V is TRBV7-3, with D uncertain. Trimming cost V 2 bases and J 5 bases, with 7 bases left between them. This CDR3 has 13 residues. CDR1 and CDR2 from the germline V gene are SGHTA and FQGTGA. The CDR3 bases are TGTGCCAGCAGCTTAGCGGGCGATCAGCCCCAGCATTTT. Translating it yields CASSLAGDQPQHF.

The rearrangement joins TRBV2 to TRBJ2-7, with a possible D match to TRBD1 (5 bases). With 2 bases removed from V and 5 bases from J, the gap between germline ends came to 10 bases. The CDR3 contains 13 residues. CDR1 and CDR2 from the germline V gene are SNHLY and FYNNEI. The DNA of the CDR3 is TGTGCCAGCAGTGAAAGCAGGGTAAACGAGCAGTACTTC. The encoded protein is CASSESRVNEQYF.

The chain is built from TRBV27 and TRBJ2-7; TRBD2 matches 8 bases. Germline V gene sequence: CDR1 MNHEY, CDR2 SMNVEV (reference sequence). The ends lost 2 bases at V and 3 bases at J; junction bases unmatched: 6. The CDR3 contains 15 residues. The CDR3 nucleotides read TGTGCCAGCAGTTTAAGAGCGGGGGATAACTACGAGCAGTACTTC. As protein: CASSLRAGDNYEQYF.

V and J are TRBV19 and TRBJ2-1, with 12 bases identical to TRBD2. Trimming at V came to 6 bases and at J to 9 bases, leaving 12 bases not matched to a gene. Germline V gene data show CDR1 as LNHDA and CDR2 as SQIVND (reference sequence). This CDR3 contains 16 residues. The CDR3 here is CASSLPRLAGGVEQFF. The CDR3 region has the DNA TGTGCCAGTAGCCTACCCCGCCTAGCGGGAGGGGTTGAGCAGTTCTTC. Based on the CDR3 plus reference TRBV19 and TRBJ2-1, the full variable domain is DGGITQSPKYLFRKEGQNVTLSCEQNLNHDAMYWYRQDPGQGLRLIYYSQIVNDFQKGDIAEGYSVSREKKESFPLTVTSAQKNPTAFYLCASSLPRLAGGVEQFFGPGTRLTVL.

This clone was counted ten times or more. The genes are TRBV19 and TRBJ1-1; D is ambiguous. Per the germline V gene, CDR1 is LNHDA and CDR2 is SQIVND (reference sequence). The V and J ends lost 7 bases and 2 bases respectively, with 11 bases between them. The CDR3 is 13 amino acids. The CDR3 DNA reads TGTGCCAGTACCGAACAGCTTAACACTGAAGCTTTCTTT. Encoded protein: CASTEQLNTEAFF.

This rearrangement joins TRBV7-3 to TRBJ2-7; 12 bases fit TRBD2. The CDR3 length is 15 residues. V gave up 2 bases and J gave up 2 bases; unmatched junction bases: 1. Germline CDR1 reads SGHTA; CDR2 reads FQGTGA. DNA for the CDR3: TGTGCCAGCAGCTTAGGACTAGCGGGAACCTACGAGCAGTACTTC. Protein product: CASSLGLAGTYEQYF.

The gene calls are TRBV5-1 and TRBJ2-7; 9 nucleotides line up with TRBD1. The V segment lost 5 bases and the J segment 0 bases; nucleotides outside the gene matches: 3. CDR1 is SGHRS and CDR2 is YFSETQ in the germline V gene. The CDR3 sequence is 14 residues long. The CDR3 region has the DNA TGCGCCAGCAGGGGACAGGGTAGCTCCTACGAGCAGTACTTC. Protein: CASRGQGSSYEQYF.

The rearrangement links TRBV2 to TRBJ2-4, with 7 bases that match TRBD1. Per germline, CDR1 SNHLY and CDR2 FYNNEI. The CDR3 runs 17 residues. The V segment lost 3 bases and the J segment 3 bases; nucleotides outside the gene matches: 11. The DNA of the CDR3 is TGTGCCAGCAGTGACCGAACAGGGGCAGTTGACAAAAACATTCAGTACTTC. Translated: CASSDRTGAVDKNIQYF.

The rearrangement uses TRBV2 and TRBJ2-7; D is perhaps TRBD2 (5 bases). The CDR3 is 15 residues long. Germline V gene data show CDR1 as SNHLY and CDR2 as FYNNEI. The V end lost 1 base, the J end lost 2 bases, and 12 bases lay between the germline ends. The CDR3 is CASSEDQAETYEQYF. DNA for the CDR3: TGTGCCAGCAGTGAAGACCAAGCGGAAACCTACGAGCAGTACTTC. Together with reference TRBV2 and TRBJ2-7, the CDR3 gives the full variable domain: EPEVTQTPSHQVTQMGQEVILRCVPISNHLYFYWYRQILGQKVEFLVSFYNNEISEKSEIFDDQFSVERPDGSNFTLKIRSTKLEDSAMYFCASSEDQAETYEQYFGPGTRLTVT.

This chain uses TRBV2 with TRBJ2-2, with 7 bases lining up with TRBD2. The V and J ends lost 5 bases and 3 bases, in that order; junction bases with no gene match: 6. In germline, CDR1 is SNHLY, CDR2 FYNNEI. The CDR3 covers 15 residues. The CDR3 reads CASSRGTTHTGELFF. The CDR3 DNA reads TGTGCCAGCAGTCGCGGGACTACCCACACCGGGGAGCTGTTTTTT.

The chain joins TRBV5-1 to TRBJ2-7; D is perhaps TRBD1 (5 bases). The CDR3 contains 14 residues. Germline V lookup: CDR1 SGHRS, CDR2 YFSETQ. V dropped 4 bases and J dropped 1 base, with 12 bases sitting between them. The CDR3: CASSDPQGSYEQYF. The CDR3 DNA sequence: TGCGCCAGCAGCGACCCCCAGGGTTCCTACGAGCAGTACTTC. Drawing the rest from reference TRBV5-1 and TRBJ2-7, the complete variable domain is KAGVTQTPRYLIKTRGQQVTLSCSPISGHRSVSWYQQTPGQGLQFLFEYFSETQRNKGNFPGRFSGRQFSNSRSEMNVSTLELGDSALYLCASSDPQGSYEQYFGPGTRLTVT.

In its sample, this clone was seen once. V usage is TRBV21-1 and J usage is TRBJ1-2. TRBV21-1 is noted as a pseudogene. The CDR3 sequence is 16 residues long. The CDR3 protein is CASSKLGKKGNYGYTF. Here the CDR3 DNA reads TGTGCCAGCAGCAAACTAGGGAAAAAGGGTAACTATGGCTACACCTTC.

The CDR3 coding sequence is TGTGCCAGCAGCTCCGGTTGGAGGGCAGTAAATGAGCAGTTCTTC. Its translation: CASSSGWRAVNEQFF. The V and J genes are TRBV5-6 and TRBJ2-1; D perhaps matches TRBD2 (6 bases). The CDR3 spans 15 residues. The V and J ends lost 3 bases and 7 bases respectively, with 17 bases between them. The germline V gene has CDR1 SGHDT and CDR2 YYEEEE.

The chain carries TRBV7-3 and TRBJ2-3, with 14 positions matching TRBD2. Trimming at V came to 5 bases and at J to 1 base, leaving 8 bases not matched to a gene. The CDR3 covers 18 residues. Germline V lookup: CDR1 SGHTA, CDR2 FQGTGA. The CDR3 DNA is TGTGCCAGCAGCCTCGGGACTAGCGGGGGCTACGGCACAGATACGCAGTATTTT. It yields the protein CASSLGTSGGYGTDTQYF.

This clone has only one observation. The chain has TRBV9 and TRBJ1-2, with a weak D call TRBD1 (5 bases). V was shortened by 2 bases and J by 8 bases, with 16 bases between the two germline ends. Per the germline V gene, CDR1 is SGDLS and CDR2 is YYNGEE. The CDR3 is 14 amino acids. CDR3 region: CASSVQLGQGGYTF. The CDR3 DNA follows: TGTGCCAGCAGCGTCCAGCTGGGGCAGGGCGGCTACACCTTC.

This sequence joins TRBV11-2 and TRBJ2-2; D is tentatively TRBD1 or TRBD2 (5 bases each). The germline V gene encodes CDR1 SGHAT and CDR2 FQNNGV. V was trimmed by 1 base and J by 5 bases, leaving 11 bases between them. The CDR3 runs to 15 residues. CDR3 in DNA: TGTGCCAGCAGCTTAGGGCAGGGAGAAACCGGGGAGCTGTTTTTT. Its protein product is CASSLGQGETGELFF.

V gene TRBV5-1 combines with J gene TRBJ1-3; no firm D call. Trimming stripped 0 bases from V and 3 bases from J, with 7 bases between. CDR3 length: 14 amino acids. Germline CDR1 SGHRS, CDR2 YFSETQ. CDR3 DNA sequence: TGCGCCAGCAGCTTGGGGGGTTTTGGAAACACCATATATTTT. It is translated as CASSLGGFGNTIYF.

The chain couples TRBV5-1 to TRBJ1-1; D unresolved. Germline CDR1 SGHRS, CDR2 YFSETQ. The CDR3 is 13 amino acids. Trimming stripped 4 bases from V and 1 base from J, with 8 bases between. The CDR3 protein is CASSGPGNTEAFF. CDR3 nucleotides: TGCGCCAGCAGCGGCCCAGGGAACACTGAAGCTTTCTTT.

Ten or more counts support this clone. The V and J genes are TRBV9 and TRBJ1-2; D might be TRBD1 (6 bases). Trimming pared 3 bases from V and 8 bases from J, leaving 17 bases between. Per the germline V gene, CDR1 is SGDLS and CDR2 is YYNGEE. This CDR3 contains 14 residues. The chain's CDR3 is CASSGSQGLSGYTF. DNA of the CDR3: TGTGCCAGCAGCGGATCACAGGGTCTGAGCGGCTACACCTTC.

Only one count was recorded for this clone. This sequence joins TRBV2 and TRBJ1-1; no firm D call. Per germline, CDR1 SNHLY and CDR2 FYNNEI. Trimming cost V 6 bases and J 1 base, with 9 bases left between them. The CDR3 length is 13 residues. This CDR3 reads CASRIQENTEAFF. CDR3 nucleotides: TGTGCCAGCAGGATACAAGAGAACACTGAAGCTTTCTTT.

The chain combines TRBV18 with TRBJ1-1; tentative D call: TRBD1 (6 bases). Germline V lookup: CDR1 KGHSH, CDR2 LQKENI. The CDR3 covers 15 residues. V was cut by 8 bases and J by 6 bases, with 22 bases left in between. As DNA, the CDR3 is TGTGCCAGCCGAGAACGGGACAACCCTACTCCTGAAGCTTTCTTT. Residues: CASRERDNPTPEAFF.

V gene TRBV2 combines with J gene TRBJ1-1; D might be TRBD1 (5 bases). This CDR3 is 15 amino acids long. CDR1 is SNHLY and CDR2 is FYNNEI in the germline V gene. Trimming left V 8 bases short and J 0 bases short, with 16 bases between. CDR3 nucleotides: TGTGCCAGCCGGGGCCAAGACAGACTGAACACTGAAGCTTTCTTT. Amino acids: CASRGQDRLNTEAFF.